The clone carrying this TCR beta chain occurred a few times. These data originate in a study of shared clonotypes between healthy human individuals. The CDR3 spans 13 residues. The V and J ends lost 4 bases and 5 bases respectively, with 11 bases between them. Germline CDR1 LNHDA, CDR2 SQIVND (reference sequence). The donor population consisted of healthy HIV-negative adults with no recent acute infections or vaccinations. Among the donors, all were Caucasian adults who lived in Nashville, Tennessee. Measured with immunoSEQ multiplex PCR; TCRdb has only the in-frame clones, and not every one. The sample lists approximately 2.3 million clones; 90% to 95% were seen once.

The receptor comes from a young man in good health. Some clones in this sample may be carry-over from other donors' samples. This chain joins TRBV19 and TRBJ1-1; tentative D call: TRBD1 (5 bases). The sequenced material came from naive CD4+ T cells from PBMCs. Subset given: CD45RA+ positively selected. This chain's CDR3 is CASSTQDGTEAFF. The CDR3 coding sequence is TGTGCCAGTAGTACACAGGACGGGACTGAAGCTTTCTTT.